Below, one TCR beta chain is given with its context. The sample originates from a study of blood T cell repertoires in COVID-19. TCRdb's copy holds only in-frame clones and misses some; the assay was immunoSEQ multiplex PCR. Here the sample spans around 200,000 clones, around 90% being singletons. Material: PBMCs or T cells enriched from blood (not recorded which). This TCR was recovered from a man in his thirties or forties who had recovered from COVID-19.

CDR3 in amino acids: CAWSGVAGGPSPCFF. The CDR3 DNA is TGTGCCTGGAGTGGTGTAGCGGGAGGGCCTTCCCCTTGCTTCTTC. The rearrangement links TRBV30 to TRBJ2-1, with 11 nucleotides matching TRBD2. The germline V gene has CDR1 GTSNPN and CDR2 SVGIG (reference sequence). J gave up 16 bases and V 1 base, and 15 bases lay outside the gene matches. This CDR3 region has 15 residues.